The next 3 T cell receptor beta chains were all read from a single sample in a study of response to subunit inactivated influenza vaccine. Via MiXCR, TCRdb re-called the RT-PCR reads, giving one row per CDR3 protein. The data hold over 800,000 distinct CDR3 sequences, with less than 25% observed a single time. The input for sequencing was PBMCs from blood, taken around 5 days after vaccination. These receptors were obtained from a man aged 45-60 years who received an inactivated influenza vaccine.

The chain carries TRBV7-9 and TRBJ2-1, with a weak D call TRBD2 (5 bases). Per the germline V gene, CDR1 is SEHNR and CDR2 is FQNEAQ (reference sequence). The CDR3 is 14 residues long. With 4 bases removed from V and 16 bases from J, the gap between germline ends came to 23 bases. The CDR3 reads CASSSTHLTSSTFF. DNA for the CDR3: TGTGCCAGCAGCTCGACTCACCTTACTAGTAGCACATTCTTC.

This clonotype was observed a handful of times. This chain links TRBV5-6 with TRBJ2-7; 10 positions match TRBD2. Germline assignment: CDR1 SGHDT and CDR2 YYEEEE. V gave up 3 bases and J gave up 11 bases; unmatched junction bases: 2. CDR3 length equals 11 residues. CDR3 bases: TGTGCCAGCAGCTCTGGACTAGCGGAGTACTTC. Protein sequence: CASSSGLAEYF.

This clonotype was recorded a few times. The rearrangement uses TRBV6-2 or TRBV6-3 and TRBJ2-7; D gene unclear. Germline V gene sequence: CDR1 MNHEY, CDR2 SVGEGT. V was trimmed by 6 bases and J by 6 bases, leaving 15 bases between them. This CDR3 region has 13 residues. CDR3 DNA: TGTGCCAGCAGGACCTTGAGCCCGACCGAGCAGTACTTC. Protein sequence: CASRTLSPTEQYF.